The source of this T cell receptor (beta chain) is a study of OX40 agonist ivuxolimab in advanced cancers. Study results and caveats: In CD8+ T cells, expanded clones were on average more numerous than in CD4+.

V was cut by 2 bases and J by 10 bases, with 12 bases left in between. This CDR3 has 14 residues. Germline lookup yields CDR1 MNHNS and CDR2 SASEGT. About this clone itself: Its antigen is unidentified.

Assay used: immunoSEQ multiplex PCR; TCRdb lists only in-frame clones, some missing. The profile shows roughly 36,000 clones, 74% of them singletons. The cohort excluded patients with autoimmune disease history or systemic immunosuppression. The source is an adult with an advanced solid tumor such as melanoma, head and neck, liver or kidney cancer. The V and J genes are TRBV6-1 and TRBJ1-6; possible D gene TRBD1, 5 bases. This specimen was CD4+ or CD8+ T cells sorted from blood, taken in a trial of the OX40 agonist ivuxolimab. The CDR3 sequence is CASSELYRNSPLHF. As DNA, the CDR3 is TGTGCCAGCAGTGAATTGTACAGGAACTCACCCCTCCACTTT.